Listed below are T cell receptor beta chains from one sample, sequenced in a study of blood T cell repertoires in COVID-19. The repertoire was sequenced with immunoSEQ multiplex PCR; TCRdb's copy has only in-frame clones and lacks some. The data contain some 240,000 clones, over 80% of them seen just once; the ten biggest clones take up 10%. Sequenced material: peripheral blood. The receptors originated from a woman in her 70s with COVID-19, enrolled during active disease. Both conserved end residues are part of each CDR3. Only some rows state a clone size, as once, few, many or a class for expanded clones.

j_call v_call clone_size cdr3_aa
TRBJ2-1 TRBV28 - CASSSEVYEQFF
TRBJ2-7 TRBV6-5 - CASSRVVGEQYF
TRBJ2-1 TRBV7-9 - CASSETGGDFSPQLNEQFF
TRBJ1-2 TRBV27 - CASRTPPYGYTF
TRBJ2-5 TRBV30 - CAWSYRGRETQYF
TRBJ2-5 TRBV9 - CASSSFASQETQYF
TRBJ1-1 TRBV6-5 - CASRSTGTEAFF
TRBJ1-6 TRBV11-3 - CASGGLGASYNSPLHF
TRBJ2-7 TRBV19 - CASSIGQVSYEQYF
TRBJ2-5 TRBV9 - CASSGLWSGGTQYF
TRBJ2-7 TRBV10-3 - CAISEGTSGGYEQYF
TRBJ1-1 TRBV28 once CASSLAQGSFSEAFF
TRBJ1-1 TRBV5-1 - CASSLSSYTEAFF
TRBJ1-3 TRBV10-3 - CAISRHAGENTIYF
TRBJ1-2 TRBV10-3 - CAISESLRAGRGGYTF
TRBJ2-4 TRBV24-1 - CATSDFFAGDLAKNIQYF
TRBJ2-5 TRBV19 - CASRPSGTSGRETQYF
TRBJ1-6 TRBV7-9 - CASSPEGSPLHF
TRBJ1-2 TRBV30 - CAWSLRVSGHGYTF
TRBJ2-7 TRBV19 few CASSMKGQSYEQYF
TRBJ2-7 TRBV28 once CASSYYRDRGNEQYF
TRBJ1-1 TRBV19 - CASSKNRGRGTEAFF
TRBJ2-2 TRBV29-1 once CSVYSGRASGELFF
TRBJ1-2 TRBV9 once CASSSPGTGHGYTF
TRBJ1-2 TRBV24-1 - CATSDEGQGGGGYTF
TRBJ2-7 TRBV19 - CASSPKGVGAGVFYEQYF
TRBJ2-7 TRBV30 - CAWTQGYEQYF
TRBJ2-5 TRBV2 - CASSVRDGKTQYF
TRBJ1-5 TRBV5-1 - CASSLYRGQPQHF
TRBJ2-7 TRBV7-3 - CASSRVGGLDEQYF
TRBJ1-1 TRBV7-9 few CASSRQGPQEAFF
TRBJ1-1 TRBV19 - CASKRQGLGGYTEAFF
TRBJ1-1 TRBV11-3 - CASSLVNSAEAFF
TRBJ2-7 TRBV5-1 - CASSLPSGEGAYEQYF